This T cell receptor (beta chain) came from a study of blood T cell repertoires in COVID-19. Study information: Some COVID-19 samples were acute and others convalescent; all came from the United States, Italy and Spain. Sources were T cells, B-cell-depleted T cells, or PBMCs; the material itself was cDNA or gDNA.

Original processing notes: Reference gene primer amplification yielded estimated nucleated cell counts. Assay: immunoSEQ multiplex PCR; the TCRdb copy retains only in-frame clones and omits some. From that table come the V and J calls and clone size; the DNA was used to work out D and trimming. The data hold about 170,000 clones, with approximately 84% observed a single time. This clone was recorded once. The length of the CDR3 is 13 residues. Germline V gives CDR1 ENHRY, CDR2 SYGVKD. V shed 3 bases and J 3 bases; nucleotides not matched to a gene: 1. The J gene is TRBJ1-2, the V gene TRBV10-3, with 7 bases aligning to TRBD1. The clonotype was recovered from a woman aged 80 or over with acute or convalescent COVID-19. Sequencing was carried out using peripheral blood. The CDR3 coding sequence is TGTGCCATCAGTGACAGGGGGGACTATGGCTACACCTTC. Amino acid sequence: CAISDRGDYGYTF.